This T cell receptor (beta chain) was profiled in a study of spatial heterogeneity in lung cancer. On the study more broadly: Where available, sequencing covered follow-up PBMC samples, taken at a median of roughly two years after resection. The library had UMIs, and each TCR and UMI pair averaged more than ten raw reads. Regarding the study as a whole: Compared with follow-up, resection was when ubiquitous expanded tumor TCRs appeared in blood more.

There are many counts of this clonotype. What it binds is unknown. TCRdb re-analysed the 5' RACE reads in MiXCR, keeping a single row per CDR3 protein. The table shows approximately 70,000 distinct CDR3 sequences, with less than 9.5% occurring only once. This sample's time point: blood at routine non-recurrence follow-up after resection. Without sorting, whole RNA was sequenced from tumor, nontumor lung or frozen PBMC. The germline V gene has CDR1 SQVTM and CDR2 ANQGSEA. V lost 4 bases and J lost 2, with 11 bases in between. This CDR3 is 13 amino acids long. The chain joins TRBV29-1 to TRBJ1-1; D perhaps matches TRBD1 (5 bases). This TCR was recovered from a female donor with early-stage non-small cell lung cancer. The sequences come from PBMCs, collected at follow-up. The CDR3 loop is CSVVFGANTEAFF. Here the CDR3 DNA reads TGCAGCGTTGTGTTCGGGGCCAACACTGAAGCTTTCTTT. The complete variable domain, with remaining parts taken from reference TRBV29-1 and TRBJ1-1, reads SAVISQKPSRDICQRGTSLTIQCQVDSQVTMMFWYRQQPGQSLTLIATANQGSEATYESGFVIDKFPISRPNLTFSTLTVSNMSPEDSSIYLCSVVFGANTEAFFGQGTRLTVV.